Listed below are T cell receptor beta chains from one sample, sequenced in a study of blood T cells in healthy people across ages. From the 5' RACE reads, TCRdb called clonotypes with MiXCR, one entry per CDR3 protein. Of around 1,100,000 distinct CDR3 sequences detected, roughly two fifths appear once; the ten largest clones hold around 13%. Material: blood. The receptor set was obtained from a man between 18 and 35 years old in good health. The CDR3 runs from the conserved cysteine through the conserved F or W. Each record gives: J gene, D gene, clone size, V gene, CDR3 DNA, CDR3 protein. D genes are given only for firm matches. Some rows have no size entry. The others give once, few or many, or a class for an expanded clone.

j_gene: TRBJ2-3
d_gene: TRBD2
abundance: few
v_gene: TRBV7-9
CDR3nt: TGTGCCAGCAGCTTAGACGGGGGGATGACAGATACGCAGTATTTT
CDR3aa: CASSLDGGMTDTQYF

j_gene: TRBJ2-7
d_gene: .
abundance: .
v_gene: TRBV20-1
CDR3nt: TGCAGTGCTTGGACAGAAACATACGAGCAGTACTTC
CDR3aa: CSAWTETYEQYF

j_gene: TRBJ2-5
d_gene: TRBD2
abundance: .
v_gene: TRBV20-1
CDR3nt: TGCAGTGCTACCACTAGCGGGAGCAGGGAGACCCAGTACTTC
CDR3aa: CSATTSGSRETQYF

j_gene: TRBJ2-7
d_gene: .
abundance: few
v_gene: TRBV20-1
CDR3nt: TGCAGTGCTAGAGAAGACTACGAGCAGTACTTC
CDR3aa: CSAREDYEQYF

j_gene: TRBJ1-5
d_gene: TRBD1
abundance: .
v_gene: TRBV20-1
CDR3nt: TGCAGTGCTGGACGAGGGGGCCTTCAGCCCCAGCATTTT
CDR3aa: CSAGRGGLQPQHF

j_gene: TRBJ1-5
d_gene: TRBD1
abundance: .
v_gene: TRBV20-1
CDR3nt: TGCAGTGCTAGGTCGGGACAGGTTTATAGCAATCAGCCCCAGCATTTT
CDR3aa: CSARSGQVYSNQPQHF

j_gene: TRBJ2-3
d_gene: .
abundance: .
v_gene: TRBV20-1
CDR3nt: TGCAGTGCCCTTAAGGTCGCAGATACGCAGTATTTT
CDR3aa: CSALKVADTQYF

j_gene: TRBJ2-7
d_gene: .
abundance: .
v_gene: TRBV21-1
CDR3nt: TGTGCCAGCAGCAAAGTAAGAAAATTCCGTCGGGAAATTCGACCAAATTCCTCCTACGAGCAGTACTTC
CDR3aa: CASSKVRKFRREIRPNSSYEQYF

j_gene: TRBJ2-7
d_gene: .
abundance: .
v_gene: TRBV7-8
CDR3nt: TGTGCCAGCAGCTCCACAGGGATCGATGAGCAGTACTTC
CDR3aa: CASSSTGIDEQYF

j_gene: TRBJ2-4
d_gene: TRBD1
abundance: few
v_gene: TRBV20-1
CDR3nt: TGCAGTGCTAGTCCCCGGACAGGGAAGGAGATTGGCAAAAACATTCAGTACTTC
CDR3aa: CSASPRTGKEIGKNIQYF

j_gene: TRBJ2-2
d_gene: .
abundance: .
v_gene: TRBV6-2/TRBV6-3
CDR3nt: TGTGCCAGCAGTTACGTCCCCCTTAACGGGGGTATCACCGGGGAGCTGTTTTTT
CDR3aa: CASSYVPLNGGITGELFF

j_gene: TRBJ2-1
d_gene: .
abundance: few
v_gene: TRBV4-3
CDR3nt: TGCGCCAGCAGCCAAGACGTGGGCAGTCTAGAGCAGTTCTTC
CDR3aa: CASSQDVGSLEQFF

j_gene: TRBJ2-1
d_gene: TRBD2
abundance: .
v_gene: TRBV12-3/TRBV12-4
CDR3nt: TGTGCCAGCAGGATCGGGGGGGCAAGGGATGAGCAGTTCTTC
CDR3aa: CASRIGGARDEQFF

j_gene: TRBJ1-1
d_gene: .
abundance: few
v_gene: TRBV29-1
CDR3nt: TGCAGCGTTGAAGGTACAGGGAACACTGAAGCTTTCTTT
CDR3aa: CSVEGTGNTEAFF

j_gene: TRBJ2-1
d_gene: .
abundance: .
v_gene: TRBV20-1
CDR3nt: TGCAGTGCCCTATACGGGGACAATGAGCAGTTCTTC
CDR3aa: CSALYGDNEQFF

j_gene: TRBJ1-3
d_gene: .
abundance: .
v_gene: TRBV12-3/TRBV12-4
CDR3nt: TGTGCCAGCAGAGACAGGAGTGGAAACACCATATATTTT
CDR3aa: CASRDRSGNTIYF

j_gene: TRBJ1-1
d_gene: .
abundance: .
v_gene: TRBV18
CDR3nt: TGTGCCAGCTCACCCCCGTGGGTAGGGATGAACACTGAAGCTTTCTTT
CDR3aa: CASSPPWVGMNTEAFF